Each of the 28 T cell receptor beta chains below was sequenced from the same sample in a study of prognosis after radiotherapy for stage I lung cancer. TCR beta CDR3 was amplified from genomic DNA by two-round multiplex PCR. During first-round PCR, primers specific to each TRBV and TRBJ gene were used. MiXCR was run by TCRdb on the multiplex PCR reads, yielding one entry per CDR3 protein. This repertoire shows some 24,000 distinct CDR3 sequences, approximately 35% found once; its top ten account for less than 65%. Sequencing used PBMCs, obtained before or after stereotactic body radiation therapy (not recorded which). Source of these receptors: a donor over 45 with non-small cell lung cancer.

To note about this clonotype: A far larger clone is only one base removed, so a read error is likely. V usage is TRBV6-6 and J usage is TRBJ2-7; 10 bases fit TRBD2. The germline gives CDR1 MNHNY, CDR2 SVGAGI (reference sequence). The CDR3 loop spans 16 amino acids. Unmatched junction bases numbered 9, after V lost 0 bases and J lost 7 bases. In DNA form, the CDR3 reads TGTGCCAGCAGTTACTCGGGACTAGCGTCCTACGATGAGCAGTACTTC. Its protein is CASSYSGLASYDEQYF.

Turning to this clonotype: One base separates it from a far larger clone, so it is likely a read error. A read error is likely, as this CDR3 ends without the conserved phenylalanine or tryptophan. The chain employs TRBV12-3 or TRBV12-4 and TRBJ2-7; D unclear. V dropped 5 bases and J dropped 5 bases, with 13 bases sitting between them. This CDR3 is 13 amino acids long. In nucleotides, the CDR3 is TGTGCCAGCAGTGTATCCCTTAATAACGAGCAGTACCTC. Residues: CASSVSLNNEQYL.

This clonotype appeared many times. The gene calls are TRBV9 and TRBJ1-1; D is ambiguous. The CDR3 runs to 14 residues. Trimming pared 0 bases from V and 0 bases from J, leaving 6 bases between. Germline V CDR1 and CDR2: SGDLS, YYNGEE. The DNA of the CDR3 is TGTGCCAGCAGCGTAGGTACGCTGAACACTGAAGCTTTCTTT. Protein product: CASSVGTLNTEAFF.

This clonotype appeared many times. The chain carries TRBV30 and TRBJ2-1; the D gene is possibly TRBD2 (6 bases). The CDR3 is 14 amino acids. The germline gives CDR1 GTSNPN, CDR2 SVGIG (reference sequence). V dropped 6 bases and J dropped 11 bases, with 23 bases sitting between them. CDR3 region: CACLPTAGLGQQFF. For the CDR3, the DNA is TGTGCCTGTCTCCCTACCGCGGGACTCGGTCAGCAGTTCTTC.

Remarks on this clonotype: Since a much larger clone is just one base distant, this may be a read error. This sequence joins TRBV6-2 or TRBV6-3 and TRBJ2-1, with D possibly TRBD2 on 6 matching bases. Trimming removed 8 bases at V and 7 bases at J, with 18 bases between. This CDR3 comprises 14 residues. Germline CDR1 reads MNHEY; CDR2 reads SVGEGT. The DNA for the CDR3 is TGTGCCAGCCAACGGGGGAACCTTTGGAATGAGCAGTTCTTC. Translated: CASQRGNLWNEQFF.

This clonotype was counted at least ten times. This rearrangement joins TRBV7-9 to TRBJ2-1; D is possibly TRBD1 (6 bases). The germline CDR1 and CDR2 sequences are SEHNR and FQNEAQ (reference sequence). The CDR3 has 14 amino acids. V was trimmed by 4 bases and J by 8 bases, leaving 15 bases between them. The DNA of the CDR3 is TGTGCCAGCAGCTCTGGACAGCATAGGGATGAGCAGTTCTTC. Translated: CASSSGQHRDEQFF.

This clonotype was counted ten times or more. This chain links TRBV24-1 with TRBJ2-1, with 15 positions matching TRBD2. V was pared by 10 bases and J by 0 bases, with 3 bases of the junction left unmatched. CDR1 KGHDR and CDR2 SFDVKD come from the germline V gene. CDR3 length: 16 residues. The chain's CDR3 is CATGTSGGSSYNEQFF. CDR3 DNA sequence: TGTGCCACTGGGACTAGCGGGGGGAGCTCCTACAATGAGCAGTTCTTC.

This clonotype was seen only a few times. The chain links TRBV5-4 to TRBJ2-1; TRBD2 matches 12 bases. J was trimmed by 7 bases and V by 3 bases; bases with no gene match: 2. Germline CDR1 reads SGHNT; CDR2 reads YYREEE (reference sequence). This CDR3 spans 14 amino acids. CDR3 sequence reads: CASSSGLAGNEQFF. DNA of the CDR3: TGTGCCAGCAGCTCCGGACTAGCGGGAAATGAGCAGTTCTTC.

This clonotype has just a few counts. This likely traces to a read error, being one base from a far larger clone. This chain's CDR3 is CASSLGSGIYNEQSF. The CDR3 nucleotides read TGTGCCAGCAGTTTGGGTAGCGGGATCTACAATGAGCAGTCCTTC. The chain couples TRBV12-3 or TRBV12-4 to TRBJ2-4; 8 nucleotides line up with TRBD2. This CDR3 is built from 15 residues.

This chain uses TRBV5-6 with TRBJ2-5; 8 bases agree with TRBD1. There are 15 residues in the CDR3. Germline lookup yields CDR1 SGHDT and CDR2 YYEEEE. Germline trimming cut 4 bases from V and 4 bases from J; bases unmatched to any gene: 9. CDR3 sequence reads: CASSPPRGRGETQYF. CDR3 nucleotide sequence: TGTGCCAGCAGCCCCCCCAGGGGGCGAGGAGAGACCCAGTACTTC.

The chain employs TRBV20-1 and TRBJ2-3, with 12 nucleotides matching TRBD2. CDR3 size: 14 residues. V was pared by 7 bases and J by 3 bases, with 5 bases of the junction left unmatched. Germline loops: CDR1 DFQATT, CDR2 SNEGSKA (reference sequence). The CDR3 loop is CSVTSGRTTDTQYF. In DNA, the CDR3 is TGCAGTGTGACTAGCGGGAGAACGACAGATACGCAGTATTTT.

Worth noting for this clonotype: A much larger clone sits a single nucleotide away, making a read error possible. This chain links TRBV13 with TRBJ1-3; D perhaps matches TRBD1 (5 bases). The CDR3 covers 14 residues. From germline, CDR1 is PRHDT and CDR2 FYEKMQ (reference sequence). CDR3 bases: TGTGCCAGCAGCTTAAGGGACTCTGGAGACACCATATATTTT. Protein sequence: CASSLRDSGDTIYF.

The sample holds one count of this clonotype. The DNA is left out, because the CDR3 cannot be placed on it with certainty; the CDR3 is given as TCRdb lists it. The chain employs TRBV20-1 and TRBJ2-7; the table's D call, TRBD1, was not checked against the DNA. The CDR3 spans 14 amino acids, including both terminal residues. The V gene's germline CDR1 is DFQATT and CDR2 SNEGSKA (reference sequence). Here the CDR3 reads CSARVGAGSYEQYF.

About this clonotype itself: A read error may account for a junction end that differs from germline. The gene calls are TRBV2 and TRBJ1-2; 8 bases map to TRBD1. The CDR3 consists of 14 residues. Germline values: CDR1 SNHLY, CDR2 FYNNEI. CDR3 region: CVSSALQGVYGYTF. In DNA, the CDR3 is TGTGTCAGCAGTGCACTACAGGGGGTCTATGGCTACACCTTC.

This clonotype has ten or more counts. This chain connects TRBV6-2 or TRBV6-3 to TRBJ2-1; D gene uncertain. Germline CDR1 is MNHEY and CDR2 is SVGEGT. CDR3 length: 13 amino acids. Trimming removed 6 bases from V and 9 bases from J, with 15 bases in between. CDR3 sequence: CASSPQAVGEQFF. CDR3 bases: TGTGCCAGCAGCCCTCAGGCCGTCGGTGAGCAGTTCTTC.

Remarks on this clonotype: A far larger clone lies a single base away; this is likely a read error. V is TRBV12-3 or TRBV12-4 and J is TRBJ2-4; TRBD2 aligns across 8 bases. The closer fit of TRBJ2-1 to the DNA end suggests the J call may be wrong. The CDR3 has 15 amino acids. CDR3 region: CASSLGSGIYNQQFF. Here the CDR3 DNA reads TGTGCCAGCAGTTTGGGTAGCGGGATCTACAATCAGCAGTTCTTC.

This clonotype has at least ten counts. The chain joins TRBV20-1 to TRBJ2-5; TRBD1 agrees at 10 bases. The CDR3 covers 15 residues. Germline V CDR1 and CDR2: DFQATT, SNEGSKA (reference sequence). Unmatched junction bases numbered 6, after V lost 1 base and J lost 4 bases. CDR3 loop: CSARAPDRGGETQYF. CDR3 DNA sequence: TGCAGTGCTAGAGCTCCGGACAGGGGGGGAGAGACCCAGTACTTC.

Details on this clonotype: A far more abundant clone sits one base away, making this likely a read error. The chain links TRBV6-4 to TRBJ1-2; 9 bases fit TRBD1. With V trimmed by 3 bases and J by 8 bases, 4 bases remained unmatched. This CDR3 is built from 13 residues. Germline V lookup: CDR1 MRHNA, CDR2 SNTAGT. The CDR3 loop reads CASSETGGVGYTF. The CDR3 DNA is TGTGCCAGCAGTGAAACAGGGGGCGTCGGCTACACCTTC.

The V and J genes are TRBV5-4 and TRBJ1-5; 7 positions match TRBD1. Germline V gene sequence: CDR1 SGHNT, CDR2 YYREEE (reference sequence). This CDR3 comprises 13 residues. The junction had 3 bases not matched to a gene; V was cut back by 2 bases and J by 7 bases. The CDR3 here is CASSLDRAQPQHF. CDR3 DNA sequence: TGTGCCAGCAGCTTAGACAGGGCGCAGCCCCAGCATTTT.

Many counts were recorded for this clonotype. One end of the junction is discordant with germline, which a read error may explain. The V gene is TRBV12-3 or TRBV12-4, the J gene TRBJ2-6; 16 bases match TRBD2. The CDR3 is made up of 20 amino acids. CDR3 in amino acids: CASSLAGTSGRATGANVPTF. The DNA for the CDR3 is TGTGCCAGCAGTTTAGCCGGGACTAGCGGGAGGGCGACTGGGGCCAACGTCCCGACTTTC.

This clonotype was counted many times. The rearrangement links TRBV14 to TRBJ2-1; D remains unclear. CDR1 and CDR2 (germline): SGHDN, FVKESK. The CDR3 loop spans 12 amino acids. Trimming pared 5 bases from V and 12 bases from J, leaving 14 bases between. The CDR3 nucleotides read TGTGCCAGCAGCTTCTCCCTAGAGGTGCAGTTCTTC. Protein product: CASSFSLEVQFF. Looking up the rest from reference TRBV14 and TRBJ2-1 gives the full variable domain: EAGVTQFPSHSVIEKGQTVTLRCDPISGHDNLYWYRRVMGKEIKFLLHFVKESKQDESGMPNNRFLAERTGGTYSTLKVQPAELEDSGVYFCASSFSLEVQFFGPGTRLTVL.

This clonotype showed up many times. This chain connects TRBV28 to TRBJ1-2; D is uncertain. The CDR3 totals 14 residues. The germline V gene has CDR1 MDHEN and CDR2 SYDVKM. V dropped 5 bases and J dropped 4 bases, with 14 bases sitting between them. The CDR3 region is CASSRPNSLYGYTF. The CDR3 DNA sequence: TGTGCCAGCAGTCGACCAAACAGCCTCTATGGCTACACCTTC.

This clonotype was counted a single time. Germline is not matched at one junction end, which may reflect a read error. V gene TRBV12-5 combines with J gene TRBJ2-7; 11 nucleotides agree with TRBD1. The CDR3 is 15 amino acids. CDR1 LGHNT and CDR2 FRNRAP come from the germline V gene. CDR3: CAGGPGTGGMDEQYF. The CDR3 DNA is TGTGCTGGTGGTCCGGGGACAGGGGGAATGGACGAGCAGTACTTC.

On this clonotype itself: Just one base apart from a much larger clone, this may be a read error. V and J are TRBV10-3 and TRBJ2-1; 11 bases align to TRBD2. The V gene's germline CDR1 is ENHRY and CDR2 SYGVKD. After removal of 8 bases from V and 7 bases from J, the junction contained 19 bases not matched to a gene. The CDR3 consists of 18 residues. In DNA form, the CDR3 reads TGTGCCATCGGGGGCGGACTAGCGGGTCTGGTGGTGTGGAATGAGCAGTTCTTC. Protein sequence: CAIGGGLAGLVVWNEQFF.

The chain joins TRBV30 to TRBJ2-2; D remains ambiguous. Germline assignment: CDR1 GTSNPN and CDR2 SVGIG (reference sequence). CDR3 length: 15 amino acids. V lost 2 bases to trimming and J lost 3 bases, with 13 bases between them. The CDR3 loop is CAWSLPNRDTGELFF. The CDR3 DNA sequence: TGTGCCTGGAGTTTACCTAACAGAGACACCGGGGAGCTGTTTTTT.

This clonotype was observed many times. This CDR3 is CASSFGRRNEKLFF. The DNA of the CDR3 is TGTGCCAGCAGTTTTGGGCGACGGAATGAAAAACTGTTTTTT. The genes are TRBV12-3 or TRBV12-4 and TRBJ1-4; no clear D. CDR3 length equals 14 residues. Trimming took off 3 bases at V and 5 bases at J, with 10 bases between the two ends.

Remarks on this clonotype: A much larger clone differs from this one at a single base, so this may be a read error. This rearrangement joins TRBV4-1 to TRBJ2-3; 13 positions agree with TRBD2. The CDR3 is 16 residues long. Per germline, CDR1 MGHRA and CDR2 YSYEKL. The CDR3 nucleotides are TGCGCCAGCAGCCTGACTAGCGGGGGGAGCACATATACGCAGTATTTT. It translates to CASSLTSGGSTYTQYF.

In this sample, this clonotype turned up many times. This rearrangement joins TRBV5-1 to TRBJ2-7; D call uncertain. The germline V gene has CDR1 SGHRS and CDR2 YFSETQ. The CDR3 is 12 residues long. Trimming removed 4 bases at V and 4 bases at J, with 9 bases between. The CDR3 here is CASSMIEYEQYF. The CDR3 nucleotides are TGCGCCAGCAGCATGATAGAGTACGAGCAGTACTTC.